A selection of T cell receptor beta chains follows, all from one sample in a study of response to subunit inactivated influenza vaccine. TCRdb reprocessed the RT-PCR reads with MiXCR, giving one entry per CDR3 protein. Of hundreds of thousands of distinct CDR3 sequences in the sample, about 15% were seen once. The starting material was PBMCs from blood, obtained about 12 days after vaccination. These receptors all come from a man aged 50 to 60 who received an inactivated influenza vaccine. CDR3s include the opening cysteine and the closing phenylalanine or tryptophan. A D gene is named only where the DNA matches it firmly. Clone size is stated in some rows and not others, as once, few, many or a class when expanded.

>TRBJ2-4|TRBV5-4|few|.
CASSLGEAPTKNIQYF
TGTGCCAGCAGCTTGGGGGAGGCCCCAACCAAAAACATTCAGTACTTC
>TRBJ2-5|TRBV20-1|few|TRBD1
CSARPIGTGQEETQYF
TGCAGTGCTAGGCCCATAGGGACAGGCCAAGAAGAGACCCAGTACTTC
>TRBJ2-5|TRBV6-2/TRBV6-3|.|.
CASSYGQTQYF
TGTGCCAGCAGTTACGGGCAGACCCAGTACTTC
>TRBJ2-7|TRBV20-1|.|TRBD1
CSANPDRVEQYF
TGCAGTGCTAACCCTGACAGGGTCGAGCAGTACTTC
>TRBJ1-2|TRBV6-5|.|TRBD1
CASSYGDRAGGYTF
TGTGCCAGCAGTTACGGGGACAGGGCGGGTGGCTACACCTTC
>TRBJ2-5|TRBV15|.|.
CATSRHTGRPSPETQYF
TGTGCCACCAGCAGACATACAGGGAGGCCATCGCCAGAGACCCAGTACTTC
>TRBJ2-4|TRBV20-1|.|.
CSARDLSGKNIQYF
TGCAGTGCTAGAGATCTTTCGGGGAAAAACATTCAGTACTTC
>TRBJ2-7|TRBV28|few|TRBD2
CASSFGREDRYEQYF
TGTGCCAGCAGTTTCGGGCGGGAGGATAGGTACGAGCAGTACTTC
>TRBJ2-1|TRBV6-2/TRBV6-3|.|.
CASSWASYNEQFF
TGTGCCAGCAGTTGGGCCTCCTACAATGAGCAGTTCTTC
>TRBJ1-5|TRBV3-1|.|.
CASSQGPGSLGAQHF
TGTGCCAGCAGCCAAGGCCCCGGCAGTTTGGGAGCCCAGCATTTT
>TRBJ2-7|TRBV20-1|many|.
CSARDSGFYEQYF
TGCAGTGCTAGAGATTCAGGGTTCTACGAGCAGTACTTC
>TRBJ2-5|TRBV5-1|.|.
CASSLGPSQETQYF
TGCGCCAGCAGCTTGGGCCCTTCCCAAGAGACCCAGTACTTC
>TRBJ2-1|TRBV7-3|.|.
CASSPRGERVGEQFF
TGTGCCAGCAGCCCCCGTGGGGAAAGGGTGGGTGAGCAGTTCTTC
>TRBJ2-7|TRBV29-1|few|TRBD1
CSVEGTGRHEQYF
TGCAGCGTTGAAGGGACAGGGCGGCACGAGCAGTACTTC
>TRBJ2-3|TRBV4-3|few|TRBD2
CASSQGPSGTPTDTQYF
TGCGCCAGCAGCCAAGGTCCTAGCGGGACCCCTACAGATACGCAGTATTTT
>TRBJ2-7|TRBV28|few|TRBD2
CASSRFSGSLYEQYF
TGTGCCAGCAGTCGGTTCAGCGGGAGTCTCTACGAGCAGTACTTC
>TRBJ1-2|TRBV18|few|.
CASSPSTQNYGYTF
TGTGCCAGCTCACCATCTACGCAGAACTATGGCTACACCTTC
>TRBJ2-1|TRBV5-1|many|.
CASSLFGFGDEQFF
TGCGCCAGCAGCTTGTTCGGATTCGGCGATGAGCAGTTCTTC
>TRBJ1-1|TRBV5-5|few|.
CASSFSLDGFEAFF
TGTGCCAGCAGCTTCTCTTTGGACGGTTTTGAAGCTTTCTTT
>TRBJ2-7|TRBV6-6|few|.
CASSYLSSYEQYF
TGTGCCAGCAGTTATCTTAGCTCCTACGAGCAGTACTTC
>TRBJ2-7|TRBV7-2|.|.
CASSPRDTSSYEQYF
TGTGCCAGCAGCCCCCGGGACACCAGCTCCTACGAGCAGTACTTC
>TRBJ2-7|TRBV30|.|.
CAWSALYEQYF
TGTGCCTGGAGTGCCTTATACGAGCAGTACTTC
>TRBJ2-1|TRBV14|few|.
CASSHTGALSTPYNEQFF
TGTGCCAGCAGCCACACGGGAGCTCTGTCCACCCCCTACAATGAGCAGTTCTTC